The source of this T cell receptor beta chain is a study of shared clonotypes between healthy human individuals. Study details: For every donor, three CD4 naive, three CD4 memory, two CD8 naive and one CD8 memory plates were used.

Per the original data handling: Filtering was not the same, since immunoSEQ gave junction-only sequences without quality scores. The method was immunoSEQ multiplex PCR; TCRdb's version includes in-frame clones alone and lacks a portion of them. V and J calls plus clone size are reproduced from that table; the DNA served to infer D and trimming. Of around 200,000 clones in the sample, 65% to 80% were seen once. Splitting of CD4+ cells produced CD45RA+ naive and CD45RA-negative memory subsets. This TCR came from a man in his thirties or forties in good health. The material sequenced was memory CD4+ T cells sorted from blood. Stated subset: CD45RA-negative fraction.

The CDR3 coding sequence is TGCGCCAGCAGCGAAGGATCCACTAGCACAGATACGCAGTATTTT. It yields the protein CASSEGSTSTDTQYF. This chain connects TRBV5-1 to TRBJ2-3; D not certain. V was cut by 4 bases and J by 0 bases, with 12 bases left in between. The germline V gene encodes CDR1 SGHRS and CDR2 YFSETQ. There are 15 residues in the CDR3.